This entry lists 30 T cell receptor beta chains sequenced from one sample in a study of identical twins. TCRdb re-analysed the 5' RACE reads in MiXCR, keeping a single row per CDR3 protein. The sample includes 240,000 or so distinct CDR3 sequences, 7% of them seen just once. These same data were also listed under a study on yellow fever vaccine responses in identical twins.

Input material: memory (CD45RO+) T cells sorted from blood. The receptors stem from a woman between 18 and 29 years old in good health.

There are a few counts of this clonotype. V is TRBV12-3 or TRBV12-4 and J is TRBJ2-1; possible D gene TRBD1, 5 bases. The V end was cut by 5 bases, the J end by 6 bases, with 14 bases between. The CDR3 consists of 14 residues. CDR3 in amino acids: CASSPGQFVNEQFF. The CDR3 DNA reads TGTGCCAGCAGTCCCGGACAATTTGTCAATGAGCAGTTCTTC.

This chain joins TRBV19 and TRBJ2-6; 8 nucleotides agree with TRBD1. CDR3 size: 17 residues. The germline V gene encodes CDR1 LNHDA and CDR2 SQIVND (reference sequence). V was pared by 4 bases and J by 0 bases, with 5 bases of the junction left unmatched. CDR3 bases: TGTGCCAGTAGTACCCAGGGACAGGTCTCTGGGGCCAACGTCCTGACTTTC. This sequence encodes CASSTQGQVSGANVLTF. The whole variable domain, remainder taken from reference TRBV19 and TRBJ2-6, is DGGITQSPKYLFRKEGQNVTLSCEQNLNHDAMYWYRQDPGQGLRLIYYSQIVNDFQKGDIAEGYSVSREKKESFPLTVTSAQKNPTAFYLCASSTQGQVSGANVLTFGAGSRLTVL.

This clonotype was seen more than once but under ten times. The CDR3 sequence is CASSWQYGLNTGELFF. The CDR3 nucleotides read TGTGCCAGCAGCTGGCAATACGGACTGAACACCGGGGAGCTGTTTTTT. The chain recombines TRBV7-8 with TRBJ2-2; the D gene is possibly TRBD2 (5 bases). The germline gives CDR1 SGHVS, CDR2 FQNEAQ. The V and J ends lost 4 bases and 1 base respectively, with 13 bases between them. The CDR3 runs 16 residues.

This clonotype has just one count. The chain employs TRBV21-1 and TRBJ2-2; whether TRBD2, the table's D call, matches the DNA was not checked. TRBV21-1 is a documented pseudogene. The CDR3 sequence is 20 residues long. The CDR3 DNA reads TGTGCCAGCAGCAAAGGAAGGGCCTCTAGCGGGGACGAAGGGGGCGGGGAGCTGTTTTTT. The encoded protein is CASSKGRASSGDEGGGELFF.

Only a few counts were recorded for this clonotype. The rearrangement links TRBV5-1 to TRBJ2-3, with D possibly called TRBD1 or TRBD2 (6 bases each). V shed 3 bases and J shed 6 bases, with 17 bases lying between them. The CDR3 loop spans 15 amino acids. CDR1 is SGHRS, CDR2 YFSETQ, per germline. This chain's CDR3 is CASSWGAPLPDTQYF. CDR3 bases: TGCGCCAGCAGCTGGGGGGCTCCTCTCCCCGATACGCAGTATTTT. Full variable domain (missing parts from reference TRBV5-1 and TRBJ2-3): KAGVTQTPRYLIKTRGQQVTLSCSPISGHRSVSWYQQTPGQGLQFLFEYFSETQRNKGNFPGRFSGRQFSNSRSEMNVSTLELGDSALYLCASSWGAPLPDTQYFGPGTRLTVL.

There are a few counts of this clonotype. J is TRBJ2-2 and V is TRBV29-1; 7 bases agree with TRBD2. V shed 7 bases and J 6 bases; nucleotides not matched to a gene: 14. CDR1 and CDR2 from the germline V gene are SQVTM and ANQGSEA. This CDR3 contains 15 residues. DNA for the CDR3: TGCAGCGCTGGGGGTGTGGCGGGGGAGGCCGGGGAGCTGTTTTTT. It is translated as CSAGGVAGEAGELFF.

This clonotype was seen ten or more times. The rearrangement uses TRBV24-1 and TRBJ1-1, with D hard to call. Germline V gene data show CDR1 as KGHDR and CDR2 as SFDVKD. The CDR3 has 13 residues. With 10 bases removed from V and 2 bases from J, the gap between germline ends came to 13 bases. The CDR3 bases are TGTGCCACACGACACCAAACTAACACTGAAGCTTTCTTT. Translation: CATRHQTNTEAFF.

This clonotype was found a few times. V gene TRBV20-1 combines with J gene TRBJ2-3; 7 bases are shared with TRBD2. Trimming took 0 bases from V and 8 from J; bases not matched to a gene: 5. The CDR3 spans 13 residues. The germline CDR1 and CDR2 sequences are DFQATT and SNEGSKA (reference sequence). CDR3 DNA: TGCAGTGCTAGAGATCGGTGGGAGGGTACGCAGTATTTT. Its protein is CSARDRWEGTQYF.

CDR3 DNA sequence: TGCAGCGTTGAAGGGACAGGGTCCGGGGAGCTGTTTTTT. Its protein product is CSVEGTGSGELFF. The gene calls are TRBV29-1 and TRBJ2-2, with 8 bases lining up with TRBD1. Unmatched junction bases numbered 1, after V lost 1 base and J lost 6 bases. From germline, CDR1 is SQVTM and CDR2 ANQGSEA. This CDR3 contains 13 residues.

This clonotype was seen many times. The chain recombines TRBV4-1 with TRBJ2-7; 7 bases are shared with TRBD2. Losses at the gene ends were 2 bases for V and 0 bases for J; bases not matched to a gene: 7. The V gene's germline CDR1 is MGHRA and CDR2 YSYEKL. The CDR3 totals 16 residues. The CDR3 sequence is CASSQNLAEFSYEQYF. The CDR3 region has the DNA TGCGCCAGCAGCCAAAATCTAGCGGAATTCTCCTACGAGCAGTACTTC.

The table lists this clonotype with a few counts. The chain is built from TRBV10-2 and TRBJ2-3; 9 bases fit TRBD2. Germline loops: CDR1 WSHSY, CDR2 SAAADI. The J segment lost 5 bases and the V segment lost 0 bases, leaving 3 bases of the junction unmatched. The CDR3 totals 15 residues. The CDR3 region has the DNA TGCGCCAGCAGTGAGTCTAGCGGGAGACTAGATACGCAGTATTTT. It translates to CASSESSGRLDTQYF.

This clonotype appeared many times. V and J are TRBV20-1 and TRBJ2-2; no definite D call. Germline V gives CDR1 DFQATT, CDR2 SNEGSKA (reference sequence). The CDR3 has 12 amino acids. Trimming took 6 bases from V and 0 from J, leaving 5 bases between them. The CDR3, as DNA: TGCAGTGCCTACACGAACACCGGGGAGCTGTTTTTT. Protein: CSAYTNTGELFF.

This clonotype was detected ten times or more. The genes are TRBV12-3 or TRBV12-4 and TRBJ1-1, with D perhaps TRBD1 (6 bases). The CDR3 is 15 residues long. V was cut by 5 bases and J by 1 base, with 14 bases left in between. CDR3 DNA sequence: TGTGCCAGCAGTCAGACAGGTTTGTCGAACACTGAAGCTTTCTTT. Translated, it gives CASSQTGLSNTEAFF.

This clonotype was found a few times. The V gene is TRBV14, the J gene TRBJ1-6, with a weak D call TRBD1 (5 bases). Germline V CDR1 and CDR2: SGHDN, FVKESK. V lost 0 bases to trimming and J lost 8 bases, with 11 bases between them. This CDR3 comprises 15 residues. Here the CDR3 DNA reads TGTGCCAGCAGCCAAGAGGGGGATGCTTATTCACCCCTCCACTTT. Residues: CASSQEGDAYSPLHF.

This clonotype was picked up many times. This chain uses TRBV7-2 with TRBJ2-1; TRBD2 matches at 12 bases. The trim removed 4 bases at V and 10 bases at J, leaving 8 bases unmatched. The CDR3 length is 15 residues. Germline V gives CDR1 SGHTA, CDR2 FQGNSA. CDR3 in amino acids: CASSSGLAGTIEQFF. CDR3 bases: TGTGCCAGCAGCTCAGGACTAGCGGGGACAATCGAGCAGTTCTTC.

This clonotype was observed a handful of times. The chain uses TRBV5-1 and TRBJ2-1; D not resolved. The CDR3 extends over 14 amino acids. Trimming removed 0 bases at V and 10 bases at J, with 14 bases between. CDR1 SGHRS and CDR2 YFSETQ come from the germline V gene. DNA for the CDR3: TGCGCCAGCAGCTTGGTGGACCCGAGCCGGGAGCAGTTCTTC. Its translation: CASSLVDPSREQFF.

This clonotype was observed many times. The V and J genes are TRBV20-1 and TRBJ2-1; no definite D call. Trimming pared 6 bases from V and 3 bases from J, leaving 12 bases between. CDR3 length: 13 amino acids. The germline V gene has CDR1 DFQATT and CDR2 SNEGSKA (reference sequence). The DNA of the CDR3 is TGCAGTGCCCGACCCGTGGGCTACAATGAGCAGTTCTTC. Protein product: CSARPVGYNEQFF.

Ten or more counts support this clonotype. V is TRBV11-2 and J is TRBJ1-4; D is undetermined. The CDR3 covers 15 residues. Looked up from germline, CDR1 is SGHAT and CDR2 is FQNNGV. Trimming cost V 0 bases and J 5 bases, with 10 bases left between them. Here the CDR3 DNA reads TGTGCCAGCAGCTTAGACGACCGTTTAAATGAAAAACTGTTTTTT. As protein: CASSLDDRLNEKLFF.

The chain joins TRBV6-5 to TRBJ1-2; TRBD1 aligns across 8 bases. Trimming took 5 bases from V and 3 from J; bases not matched to a gene: 5. The CDR3 is 14 residues long. In germline, CDR1 is MNHEY, CDR2 SVGAGI. CDR3 protein: CASSNGQGYYGYTF. The CDR3 DNA is TGTGCCAGCAGTAACGGACAGGGTTACTATGGCTACACCTTC.

This clonotype was counted many times. The J gene is TRBJ2-1, the V gene TRBV20-1; no definite D call. V lost 3 bases to trimming and J lost 5 bases, with 8 bases between them. Germline CDR1 is DFQATT and CDR2 is SNEGSKA (reference sequence). This CDR3 has 12 residues. DNA of the CDR3: TGCAGTGCTAGTCCCCGGAACAATGAGCAGTTCTTC. Its translation: CSASPRNNEQFF.

The CDR3 DNA follows: TGTGCCAGCAGTGAAGGGGGGGGGCGTTGGTCTGGGGCCAACGTCCTGACTTTC. Its protein is CASSEGGGRWSGANVLTF. The rearrangement links TRBV6-1 to TRBJ2-6; D perhaps matches TRBD2 (7 bases). Germline assignment: CDR1 MNHNS and CDR2 SASEGT. V was clipped by 1 base and J by 1 base, with 14 bases between them. The CDR3 sequence is 18 residues long.

J is TRBJ1-4 and V is TRBV10-3, with a possible D match to TRBD1 (6 bases). The V end was cut by 7 bases, the J end by 5 bases, with 11 bases between. The CDR3 consists of 13 residues. Germline assignment: CDR1 ENHRY and CDR2 SYGVKD. CDR3 coding DNA: TGTGCCATCACACAGGGAGGGAATGAAAAACTGTTTTTT. Amino acids: CAITQGGNEKLFF.

The V and J genes are TRBV19 and TRBJ2-7; 15 bases line up with TRBD2. Germline V lookup: CDR1 LNHDA, CDR2 SQIVND (reference sequence). The junction had 9 bases not matched to a gene; V was cut back by 5 bases and J by 1 base. This CDR3 has 18 residues. Here the CDR3 DNA reads TGTGCCAGTAGTGCGGGACTAGCGGGAGGTTTTAAGTCCTACGAGCAGTACTTC. This encodes CASSAGLAGGFKSYEQYF.

V gene TRBV15 combines with J gene TRBJ1-2; TRBD1 aligns across 7 bases. V was pared by 5 bases and J by 1 base, with 7 bases of the junction left unmatched. From germline, CDR1 is LNHNV and CDR2 YYDKDF (reference sequence). CDR3 size: 15 residues. The CDR3 loop is CATSVDRQGNYGYTF. The CDR3 bases are TGTGCCACCAGCGTAGATAGACAGGGTAACTATGGCTACACCTTC.

The table lists this clonotype with a few counts. The J gene is TRBJ2-5, the V gene TRBV28, with 7 bases lining up with TRBD1. CDR1 is MDHEN and CDR2 is SYDVKM in the germline V gene. The V segment lost 5 bases and the J segment 1 base; nucleotides outside the gene matches: 4. This CDR3 spans 14 amino acids. CDR3 in DNA: TGTGCCAGCAGTCGGGGACAGCCCCAAGAGACCCAGTACTTC. Translation gives CASSRGQPQETQYF.

CDR3 in DNA: TGTGCCAGCAGCCTAGACATCGGGGTTAATGAAAAACTGTTTTTT. This sequence encodes CASSLDIGVNEKLFF. The V call is TRBV3-1, the J call TRBJ1-4; D gene uncertain. V was cut by 4 bases and J by 4 bases, with 13 bases left in between. CDR3 length: 15 residues. Germline lookup yields CDR1 LGHDT and CDR2 YNNKEL (reference sequence).

The chain joins TRBV7-2 to TRBJ2-5; TRBD2 matches 7 bases. Germline CDR1 SGHTA, CDR2 FQGNSA. This CDR3 region has 16 residues. Trimming cost V 2 bases and J 2 bases; bases outside gene matches: 8. The CDR3 DNA reads TGTGCCAGCAGCTTATTGGGGGGGGTCCTTCAAGAGACCCAGTACTTC. Its translation is CASSLLGGVLQETQYF. Supplemented by reference TRBV7-2 and TRBJ2-5, the full variable domain reads GAGVSQSPSNKVTEKGKDVELRCDPISGHTALYWYRQSLGQGLEFLIYFQGNSAPDKSGLPSDRFSAERTGGSVSTLTIQRTQQEDSAVYLCASSLLGGVLQETQYFGPGTRLLVL.

This clonotype has ten or more counts. The chain carries TRBV7-8 and TRBJ2-1, with D possibly being TRBD1 or TRBD2 (6 bases each). Deletions cut 8 bases from V and 0 bases from J, with 14 bases between. The germline gives CDR1 SGHVS, CDR2 FQNEAQ. The CDR3 contains 15 residues. The CDR3 reads CASVLRGHSYNEQFF. The CDR3 coding sequence is TGTGCCAGCGTTCTCCGGGGGCACTCCTACAATGAGCAGTTCTTC.

The sample holds a few counts of this clonotype. The chain combines TRBV20-1 with TRBJ2-3; D is unclear. Germline values: CDR1 DFQATT, CDR2 SNEGSKA (reference sequence). V lost 6 bases and J lost 3, with 13 bases in between. The CDR3 has 13 residues. The CDR3 DNA is TGCAGTGCCCGGCGAATTTCGACAGATACGCAGTATTTT. This translates into CSARRISTDTQYF.

The table lists this clonotype with many counts. The genes are TRBV5-6 and TRBJ2-3, with 8 bases that match TRBD2. CDR3 length: 15 amino acids. The V segment lost 1 base and the J segment 5 bases; nucleotides outside the gene matches: 6. The V gene's germline CDR1 is SGHDT and CDR2 YYEEEE. For the CDR3, the DNA is TGTGCCAGCAGCTTGAGGACTAGCTGGGGAGATACGCAGTATTTT. Amino acids: CASSLRTSWGDTQYF.